A single sample gave rise to the 10 T cell receptor beta chains below, sequenced in a study of CD8 T cells in Susac syndrome. A quantity of about 0.5 to 1 ug RNA underwent reverse transcription using random hexamers. Via MiXCR, TCRdb re-called the immunoSEQ multiplex PCR reads, giving one row per CDR3 protein. The sample contains a few hundred thousand distinct CDR3 sequences, 95% of which appear only once. The sample taken for sequencing was CD4+ T cells from PBMCs. These receptors all stem from a human donor with multiple sclerosis.

The chain has TRBV19 and TRBJ1-6; 9 bases are a match to TRBD1. The CDR3 is 14 residues long. The ends lost 5 bases at V and 9 bases at J; junction bases unmatched: 5. The germline V gene has CDR1 LNHDA and CDR2 SQIVND (reference sequence). This CDR3 reads CASSSGQGISPLHF. The CDR3 nucleotides are TGTGCCAGTAGTTCCGGACAGGGGATTTCACCCCTCCACTTT.

With regard to this clonotype: Relative to the germline gene, one junction end is altered; a read error may explain this. The V and J genes are TRBV29-1 and TRBJ2-2; possibly TRBD1 or TRBD2 for D (5 bases each). This CDR3 is 13 amino acids long. The germline V gene has CDR1 SQVTM and CDR2 ANQGSEA. The CDR3 DNA follows: TGCAGCGTTGGGGGCACGAACACCGGGGAGATGTTTTTT. This sequence encodes CSVGGTNTGEMFF.

The CDR3 sequence is CARGGPVNTEAFF. Here the CDR3 DNA reads TGTGCGAGGGGGGGGCCAGTTAACACTGAAGCTTTCTTT. The chain uses TRBV2 and TRBJ1-1; TRBD1 is a possible D gene (6 bases). Looked up from germline, CDR1 is SNHLY and CDR2 is FYNNEI. This CDR3 is 13 amino acids long.

The chain joins TRBV3-1 to TRBJ2-7, with D unresolved. V was trimmed by 0 bases and J by 2 bases, leaving 11 bases between them. Germline assignment: CDR1 LGHDT and CDR2 YNNKEL (reference sequence). CDR3 length equals 15 residues. The CDR3 here is CASSQEFTAPYEQYF. CDR3 coding DNA: TGTGCCAGCAGCCAAGAGTTCACAGCCCCCTACGAGCAGTACTTC.

This clonotype appeared a single time. This chain joins TRBV12-3 or TRBV12-4 and TRBJ2-3; D gene unclear. The CDR3 length is 13 residues. V was cut by 0 bases and J by 3 bases, with 4 bases left in between. The chain's CDR3 is CASSLAQTDTQYF. As DNA, the CDR3 is TGTGCCAGCAGTTTAGCTCAAACAGATACGCAGTATTTT.

The V call is TRBV3-1, the J call TRBJ2-7; D may correspond to TRBD1 or TRBD2 (5 bases each). Trimming stripped 4 bases from V and 5 bases from J, with 18 bases between. Germline CDR1 reads LGHDT; CDR2 reads YNNKEL (reference sequence). This CDR3 has 15 amino acids. The CDR3 DNA sequence: TGTGCCAGCAGCCTTGGGACGGACGGCATCCACGAGCAGTACTTC. Translated, it gives CASSLGTDGIHEQYF.

The V and J genes are TRBV30 and TRBJ1-5; the match to TRBD1 covers 9 bases. The CDR3 is made up of 13 amino acids. Germline trimming cut 5 bases from V and 7 bases from J; bases unmatched to any gene: 6. CDR1 is GTSNPN, CDR2 SVGIG, per germline (reference sequence). CDR3: CAWGGTGRQPQHF. DNA for the CDR3: TGTGCCTGGGGGGGGACAGGGCGACAGCCCCAGCATTTT.

This clonotype has a single count. The rearrangement links TRBV6-5 to TRBJ1-2; 7 bases align to TRBD1. V trimming: 0 bases; J trimming: 3 bases; junction bases outside the gene matches: 10. Germline V gene lookup returns CDR1 MNHEY and CDR2 SVGAGI. This CDR3 region has 17 residues. The CDR3: CASSYSDRATADYGYTF. DNA for the CDR3: TGTGCCAGCAGTTACTCCGACAGGGCCACAGCGGACTATGGCTACACCTTC.

The table lists this clonotype with a count of one. The chain combines TRBV12-5 with TRBJ1-1, with D unresolved. Trimming took off 1 base at V and 3 bases at J, with 9 bases between the two ends. Germline V gene data show CDR1 as LGHNT and CDR2 as FRNRAP. There are 14 residues in the CDR3. The CDR3 loop reads CASGLAQVDTEAFF. CDR3 nucleotides: TGTGCTAGTGGTTTGGCCCAGGTGGACACTGAAGCTTTCTTT. The full variable domain, rest sourced from reference TRBV12-5 and TRBJ1-1, is DARVTQTPRHKVTEMGQEVTMRCQPILGHNTVFWYRQTMMQGLELLAYFRNRAPLDDSGMPKDRFSAEMPDATLATLKIQPSEPRDSAVYFCASGLAQVDTEAFFGQGTRLTVV.

CDR3 region: CATSGDSRKEQFF. CDR3 bases: TGTGCCACCAGTGGTGATAGTCGGAAAGAGCAGTTCTTC. The rearrangement uses TRBV24-1 and TRBJ2-1; D gene uncertain. This CDR3 has 13 residues. The V and J ends lost 5 bases and 10 bases respectively, with 14 bases between them. Germline values: CDR1 KGHDR, CDR2 SFDVKD.